This TCR beta chain stems from a study of T-cell reconstitution after alpha-beta-depleted transplantation in children. This clonotype was counted between two and nine times. Construction of the TCRbeta library involved unique molecular identifiers. TCRdb independently ran MiXCR on the PCR reads; one entry per CDR3 protein. The table records 250,000 to 300,000 distinct CDR3 sequences, roughly 9.5% of them present only once. This clonotype originated in a human donor who donated a stem cell graft to a child with SCID. Sequences were derived from PBMCs from the stem cell graft donor, sampled from the stem cell graft.

This chain's CDR3 is CASSLWDSNYGYTF. CDR3 DNA sequence: TGTGCCAGCAGCTTATGGGACAGCAACTATGGCTACACCTTC. V usage is TRBV7-9 and J usage is TRBJ1-2; 7 bases line up with TRBD1. This CDR3 is built from 14 residues. CDR1 and CDR2 from the germline V gene are SEHNR and FQNEAQ (reference sequence). V shed 2 bases and J 2 bases; nucleotides not matched to a gene: 2.